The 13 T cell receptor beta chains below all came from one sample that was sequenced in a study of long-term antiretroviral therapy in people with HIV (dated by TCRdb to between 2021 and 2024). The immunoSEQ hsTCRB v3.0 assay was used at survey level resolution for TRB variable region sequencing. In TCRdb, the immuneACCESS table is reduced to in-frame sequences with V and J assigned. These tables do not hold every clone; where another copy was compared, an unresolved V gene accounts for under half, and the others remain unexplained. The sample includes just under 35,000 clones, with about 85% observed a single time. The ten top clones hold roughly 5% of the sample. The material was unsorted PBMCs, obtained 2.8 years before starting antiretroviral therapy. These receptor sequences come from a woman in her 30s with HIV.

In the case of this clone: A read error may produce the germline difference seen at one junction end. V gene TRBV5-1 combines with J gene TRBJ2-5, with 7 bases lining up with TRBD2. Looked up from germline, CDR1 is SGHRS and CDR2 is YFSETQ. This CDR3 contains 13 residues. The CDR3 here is CASSRGLQDTQYF. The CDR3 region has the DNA TGCGCCAGCAGCAGGGGACTACAAGATACCCAGTACTTC.

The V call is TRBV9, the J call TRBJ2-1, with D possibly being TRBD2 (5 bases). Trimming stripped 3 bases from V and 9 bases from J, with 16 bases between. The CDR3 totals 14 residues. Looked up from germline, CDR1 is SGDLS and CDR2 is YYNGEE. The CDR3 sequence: CASSGPSSGSEQFF. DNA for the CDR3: TGTGCCAGCAGCGGGCCCTCGAGCGGCAGTGAGCAGTTCTTC.

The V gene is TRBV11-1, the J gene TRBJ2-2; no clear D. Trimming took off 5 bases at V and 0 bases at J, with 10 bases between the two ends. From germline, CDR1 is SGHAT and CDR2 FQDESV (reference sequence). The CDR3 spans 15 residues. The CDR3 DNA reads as TGTGCCAGCAGCCGCGACATCGCGAACACCGGGGAGCTGTTTTTT. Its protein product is CASSRDIANTGELFF.

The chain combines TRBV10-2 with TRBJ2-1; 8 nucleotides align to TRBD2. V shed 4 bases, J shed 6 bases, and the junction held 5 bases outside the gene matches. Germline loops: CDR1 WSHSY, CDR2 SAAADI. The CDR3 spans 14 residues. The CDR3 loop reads CASSASGGLNEQFF. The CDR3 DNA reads TGCGCCAGCAGTGCCAGCGGGGGCCTCAATGAGCAGTTCTTC.

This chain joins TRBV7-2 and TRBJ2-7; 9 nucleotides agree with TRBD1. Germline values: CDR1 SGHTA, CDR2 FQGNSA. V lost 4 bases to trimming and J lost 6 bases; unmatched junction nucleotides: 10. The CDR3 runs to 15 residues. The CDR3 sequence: CASSYVGTGNPEQYF. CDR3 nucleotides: TGTGCCAGCAGCTACGTGGGGACAGGGAATCCCGAGCAGTACTTC.

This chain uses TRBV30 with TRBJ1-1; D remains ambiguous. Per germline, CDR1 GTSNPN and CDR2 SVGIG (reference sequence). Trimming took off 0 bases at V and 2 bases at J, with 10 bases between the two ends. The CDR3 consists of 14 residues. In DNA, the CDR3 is TGTGCCTGGAGTGTAGGTTTGGGAAACACTGAAGCTTTCTTT. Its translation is CAWSVGLGNTEAFF.

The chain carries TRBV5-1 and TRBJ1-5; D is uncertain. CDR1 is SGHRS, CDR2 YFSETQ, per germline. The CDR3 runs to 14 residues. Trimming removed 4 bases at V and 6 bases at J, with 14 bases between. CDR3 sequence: CASSPGQDGQPQHF. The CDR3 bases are TGCGCCAGCAGCCCCGGCCAAGATGGTCAGCCCCAGCATTTT.

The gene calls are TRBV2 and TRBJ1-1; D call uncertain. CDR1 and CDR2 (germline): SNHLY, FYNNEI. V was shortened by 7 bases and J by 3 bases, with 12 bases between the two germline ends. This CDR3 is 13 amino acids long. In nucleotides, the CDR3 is TGTGCCAGCATCCCCAGCACACACACTGAAGCTTTCTTT. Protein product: CASIPSTHTEAFF.

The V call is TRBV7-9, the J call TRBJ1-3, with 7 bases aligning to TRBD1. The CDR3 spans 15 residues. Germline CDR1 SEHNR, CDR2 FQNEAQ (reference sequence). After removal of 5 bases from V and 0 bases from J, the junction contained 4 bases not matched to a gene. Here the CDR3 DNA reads TGTGCCAGCAGCCCCCGGGACAGCTCTGGAAACACCATATATTTT. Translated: CASSPRDSSGNTIYF.

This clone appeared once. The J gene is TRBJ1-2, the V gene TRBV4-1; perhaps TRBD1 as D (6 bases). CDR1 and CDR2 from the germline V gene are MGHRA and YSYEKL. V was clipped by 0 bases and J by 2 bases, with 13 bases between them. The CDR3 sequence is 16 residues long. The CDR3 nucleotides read TGCGCCAGCAGCCAAGACCTGGGCGGGGGCAACTATGGCTACACCTTC. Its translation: CASSQDLGGGNYGYTF.

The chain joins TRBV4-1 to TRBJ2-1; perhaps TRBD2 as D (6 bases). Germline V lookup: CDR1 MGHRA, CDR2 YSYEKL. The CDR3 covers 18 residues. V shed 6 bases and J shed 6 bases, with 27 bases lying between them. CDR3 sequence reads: CASRPQRAGKLWGNEQFF. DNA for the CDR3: TGCGCCAGCAGGCCGCAGCGGGCGGGAAAACTGTGGGGCAATGAGCAGTTCTTC.

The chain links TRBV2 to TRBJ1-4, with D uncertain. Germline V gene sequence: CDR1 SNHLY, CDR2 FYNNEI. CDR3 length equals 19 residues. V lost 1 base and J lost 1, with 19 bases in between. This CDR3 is CASSEDDTAPKGTNEKLFF. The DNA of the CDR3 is TGTGCCAGCAGTGAAGATGACACTGCCCCCAAAGGAACTAATGAAAAACTGTTTTTT.

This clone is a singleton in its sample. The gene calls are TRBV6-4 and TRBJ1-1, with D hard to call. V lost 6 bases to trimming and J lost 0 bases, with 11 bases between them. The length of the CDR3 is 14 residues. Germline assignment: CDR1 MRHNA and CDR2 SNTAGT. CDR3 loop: CASSRDPMNTEAFF. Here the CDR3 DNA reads TGTGCCAGCAGCCGTGATCCGATGAACACTGAAGCTTTCTTT.